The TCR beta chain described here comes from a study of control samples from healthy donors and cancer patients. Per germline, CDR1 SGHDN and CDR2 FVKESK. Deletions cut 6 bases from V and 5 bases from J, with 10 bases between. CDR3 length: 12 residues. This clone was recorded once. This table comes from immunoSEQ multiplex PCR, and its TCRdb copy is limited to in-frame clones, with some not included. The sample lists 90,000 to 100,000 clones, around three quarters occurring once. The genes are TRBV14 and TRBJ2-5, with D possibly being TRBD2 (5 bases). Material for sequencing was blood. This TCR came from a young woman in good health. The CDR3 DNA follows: TGTGCCAGCAGGCGGGTCGCGGAGACCCAGTACTTC. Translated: CASRRVAETQYF.